The text below deals with one T cell receptor (beta chain). The antigen is undetermined. For a library built for alpha chains, this beta chain is a stray read; little rests on its size. Germline V gives CDR1 SGHAT, CDR2 FQDESV (reference sequence). Trimming stripped 8 bases from V and 5 bases from J, with 12 bases between. CDR3 length: 12 amino acids. This entry belongs to a study of spatial heterogeneity in lung cancer. The overall study: Counts of TCR transcripts in tumor regions tracked strongly with a T cell module score that came from matched bulk RNA-seq. Notes on the study in general: One measure, the expanded intratumoral alpha and beta TCR count, tracked tumor mutation counts.

As for time point: sample taken at primary tumor resection. Using its own MiXCR run on the 5' RACE reads, TCRdb lists one record per CDR3 protein. This sample has 12,000 to 15,000 distinct CDR3 sequences, with over 3.5% found just once. The receptor was isolated from a female donor with early-stage non-small cell lung cancer. The sequencing here drew on lung tumor tissue, taken at surgery. V is TRBV11-1 and J is TRBJ1-1; D possibly corresponds to TRBD1 (5 bases). CDR3 sequence (DNA): TGTGCCAGCGACAGAATGGGAACTGAAGCTTTCTTT. This sequence encodes CASDRMGTEAFF.